The clone carrying this T cell receptor (beta chain) was recorded at least ten times. Its antigen is unidentified. Germline V gene lookup returns CDR1 SGHTS and CDR2 YDEGEE. V lost 2 bases to trimming and J lost 2 bases, with 13 bases between them. The CDR3 is 16 amino acids. This entry comes from a study of CD8+CD57+ T cells in acquired aplastic anemia. Points from the study as a whole: Patients and controls shared just under 30 CD8+ CDR3 sequences.

For sequencing, patients were chosen who had shown expansion of CD8+CD57+ cells by flow cytometry. CDR3 and TCR beta VDJ profiling relied on a genomic DNA template. One entry per CDR3 protein results from TCRdb running MiXCR on the reads. Among approximately 180,000 distinct CDR3 sequences listed, approximately 48% were seen once. This receptor was obtained from a human donor with aplastic anemia. This chain joins TRBV5-8 and TRBJ1-4; D is ambiguous. Material for sequencing was sorted CD4+, CD8+, or CD8+CD57+ T cells (not recorded which) from PBMCs. CDR3 loop: CASSFGRVFTNEKLFF. CDR3 coding DNA: TGTGCCAGCAGCTTTGGACGGGTGTTTACTAATGAAAAACTGTTTTTT.